The text below deals with one T cell receptor (beta chain). Its matching antigen is unknown. This entry comes from a study of OX40 agonist ivuxolimab in advanced cancers. Whole-study context: Patients' therapy was ivuxolimab, an antibody that acts as an agonist of OX40 (CD134). The dose-escalation cohort had hepatocellular carcinoma, melanoma, renal cell or head and neck cancer. General study results and limits: The study found that CD8+ T cells averaged more expanded clones than CD4+. With doses of 0.1 to 3.0 mg/kg, CD4+ and CD8+ blood T cells had undergone clonal expansion by week 6.

Produced via immunoSEQ multiplex PCR; TCRdb's table is partial and in-frame only. The sample includes fewer than 55,000 clones, 80% to 90% of them seen just once. The V end was cut by 1 base, the J end by 3 bases, with 9 bases between. Germline CDR1 and CDR2: SGHAT and FQNNGV. The CDR3 totals 14 residues. The V and J genes are TRBV11-2 and TRBJ2-5; D gene uncertain. The receptor was isolated from an adult with an advanced solid tumor such as melanoma, head and neck, liver or kidney cancer. The starting material was CD4+ or CD8+ T cells sorted from blood, obtained in a trial of the OX40 agonist ivuxolimab. Here the CDR3 DNA reads TGTGCCAGCAGCTTAGTCTCTCCTAAAGAGACCCAGTACTTC. This translates into CASSLVSPKETQYF.